The source of this T cell receptor beta chain is a study of STAT5B mutations in CD4+ large granular lymphocyte leukemia. Regarding the study as a whole: No patients shared main leukemic clonotypes, though roughly 25% appeared at low frequency elsewhere. TRBV06-family usage was enriched in top patient clones (8/27) versus controls (2/35). Higher CD4+ than CD8+ T-LGLL clonality might reflect small sample size.

V lost 4 bases to trimming and J lost 3 bases; unmatched junction nucleotides: 7. Germline lookup yields CDR1 SGHDT and CDR2 YYEEEE. This CDR3 is 14 amino acids long. Only in-frame clones appear in the TCRdb table, and some are missing; sequencing was by immunoSEQ multiplex PCR. The sample has fewer than 35,000 clones; under 80% are singletons. For this clone: Its matching antigen is unknown.

Input material: CD4+ T cells from blood buffy coats. This sequence joins TRBV5-6 and TRBJ2-7; 7 bases line up with TRBD2. The clonotype was recovered from a human donor in good health. CDR3 nucleotides: TGTGCCAGCAGCGTAGCGGGTATGGGCTACGAGCAGTACTTC. It codes for CASSVAGMGYEQYF. The full variable domain, in which reference TRBV5-6 and TRBJ2-7 provide the parts outside the CDR3, is DAGVTQSPTHLIKTRGQQVTLRCSPKSGHDTVSWYQQALGQGPQFIFQYYEEEERQRGNFPDRFSGHQFPNYSSELNVNALLLGDSALYLCASSVAGMGYEQYFGPGTRLTVT.